Listed below are T cell receptor beta chains from one sample, sequenced in a study of T cell repertoires in cytomegalovirus infection. Each CDR3 protein is one row after TCRdb ran MiXCR on the reads. The sample consists of around 530,000 distinct CDR3 sequences, more than 25% of them appearing once. Sequencing input: PBMCs. The origin of the receptors is a human donor in good health (CMV status not recorded). Some clones in this sample may be carry-over from other donors' samples. Both conserved end residues are part of each CDR3. D genes are given only for firm matches. Some rows have no size entry. The others give once, few or many, or a class for an expanded clone.

cdr3_aa: CASSQTSGRGGEQFF
d_call: TRBD2
clone_size: NA
v_call: TRBV4-3
j_call: TRBJ2-1

cdr3_aa: CASSGTSGRAIETQYF
d_call: TRBD2
clone_size: NA
v_call: TRBV28
j_call: TRBJ2-5

cdr3_aa: CASSLLGAGNTEAFF
d_call: NA
clone_size: NA
v_call: TRBV5-1
j_call: TRBJ1-1

cdr3_aa: CASSASGGFGDTIYF
d_call: TRBD1
clone_size: few
v_call: TRBV11-2
j_call: TRBJ1-3

cdr3_aa: CASIGTGNQNEQFF
d_call: NA
clone_size: many
v_call: TRBV10-3
j_call: TRBJ2-1

cdr3_aa: CASSETSGRPSYNEQFF
d_call: TRBD2
clone_size: few
v_call: TRBV5-1
j_call: TRBJ2-1

cdr3_aa: CASSENRRGSINTEAFF
d_call: NA
clone_size: few
v_call: TRBV10-2
j_call: TRBJ1-1

cdr3_aa: CASSSRLAAAGELFF
d_call: NA
clone_size: NA
v_call: TRBV4-3
j_call: TRBJ2-2

cdr3_aa: CASSLGLAGASPGELFF
d_call: TRBD2
clone_size: NA
v_call: TRBV7-8
j_call: TRBJ2-2

cdr3_aa: CSVEDPQAGSGRGQETQYF
d_call: NA
clone_size: NA
v_call: TRBV29-1
j_call: TRBJ2-5

cdr3_aa: CASSASVGTGPSADLSSYNEQFF
d_call: TRBD1
clone_size: NA
v_call: TRBV12-3/TRBV12-4
j_call: TRBJ2-1

cdr3_aa: CASTDGTGAGGYNEQFF
d_call: TRBD1
clone_size: NA
v_call: TRBV2
j_call: TRBJ2-1

cdr3_aa: CASSSTTSNTEAFF
d_call: NA
clone_size: few
v_call: TRBV19
j_call: TRBJ1-1

cdr3_aa: CASSLEATEAFF
d_call: NA
clone_size: many
v_call: TRBV7-2
j_call: TRBJ1-1

cdr3_aa: CASRGETLHF
d_call: NA
clone_size: few
v_call: TRBV6-2/TRBV6-3
j_call: TRBJ1-6

cdr3_aa: CASSQGLAGEYNEQFF
d_call: TRBD2
clone_size: many
v_call: TRBV4-3
j_call: TRBJ2-1

cdr3_aa: CASSYSSGGNEQFF
d_call: NA
clone_size: few
v_call: TRBV6-8
j_call: TRBJ2-1

cdr3_aa: CASSLGLGFTDTQYF
d_call: NA
clone_size: few
v_call: TRBV7-9
j_call: TRBJ2-3

cdr3_aa: CASSSLLRQSGDNYYEQYF
d_call: NA
clone_size: NA
v_call: TRBV6-2/TRBV6-3
j_call: TRBJ2-7

cdr3_aa: CASSLSGGTGASNEQFF
d_call: TRBD1
clone_size: NA
v_call: TRBV7-6
j_call: TRBJ2-1

cdr3_aa: CASSPTVVGNQPQHF
d_call: NA
clone_size: few
v_call: TRBV7-8
j_call: TRBJ1-5

cdr3_aa: CASSDLAGGPSDEQFF
d_call: TRBD2
clone_size: few
v_call: TRBV6-5
j_call: TRBJ2-1

cdr3_aa: CAISNSGTRHYNEQFF
d_call: TRBD2
clone_size: NA
v_call: TRBV12-3/TRBV12-4
j_call: TRBJ2-1